Sequencing of this T cell receptor (beta chain) was carried out in a study of shared clonotypes between healthy human individuals (dated by TCRdb to 2018 to 2020). As for the study more broadly: Two women and a few men aged 18 to 49 years were included in the cohort. For each donor, CD4 naive and CD4 memory were each given three plates, CD8 naive was given two plates, and CD8 memory was given one plate. To estimate repertoire size and how much clonotype sharing occurs between individuals, the study deeply sequenced the blood TCR repertoires of several healthy adults. Per donor, leukapheresis produced somewhere between about 0.9 and 9.5 billion PBMCs. To increase sequencing depth and limit assay-specific biases, different laboratories used diverse techniques to prepare libraries and sequence TCR repertoires. Beyond this particular receptor, the publication reports: Sampling was limited to blood, and TCR repertoires in tissue likely differ from TCR repertoires in blood. The genetic and exposure-history diversity represented was limited by the small number of donors. Estimated clonotype richness was generally larger for naive than for memory subsets. Even with the large sequencing depth, rarefaction of the sorted-subset datasets indicated that sequencing was incomplete. Compared with non-shared clonotypes, clonotypes shared by all four sorted-subset donors had higher generation probabilities. Pairwise subsampling led to the expectation that sequencing depth would affect the degree of clonotype sharing among donors. Approximately 4.8% of naive CD4, 3.5% of naive CD8, approximately 2.2% of memory CD4, and approximately 0.39% of memory CD8 clonotypes were shared across a few donors.

Donors were healthy HIV-negative adults with no recently reported acute infections or vaccinations. Every donor was a Caucasian adult residing in Nashville, Tennessee, USA. Magnetic negative selection was used to enrich CD4+ T cells, after which naive cells were positively selected on CD45RA and the negative fraction became the memory subset. Blood was collected by leukapheresis, and PBMCs were isolated by Ficoll-Histopaque density gradient centrifugation and then cryopreserved in liquid nitrogen vapor phase. Analytical flow cytometry was used to check the purity and quantity of every magnetically sorted T cell population. From each sorted fraction, genomic DNA was isolated and quantified by UV absorbance on a Nanodrop 2000c. TCR CDR3 regions were amplified from genomic DNA by multiplex PCR using the deep immunoSEQ assay. For each cell subset, the extracted genomic DNA was distributed evenly across all wells of several immunoSEQ 96-well plates, and each plate served as one replicate. Each replicate PCR for sorted subsets received about 180 ng genomic DNA, equal to tens of thousands of T cell genomes. Purified libraries were measured with a Qubit 3.0 fluorometer, size-checked on a Bioanalyzer 2100, and measured again with the KAPA Library Quantification kit. Every immunoSEQ 96-well plate was sequenced on a dedicated single-read 150-cycle Illumina NextSeq 550 flow cell. The source study handled its data this way. The immunoSEQ output contained only junctional sequences without quality scores, so filtering could not match that applied to full-length reads. Sequences were annotated with PyIR, a Python wrapper for IgBLAST v1.9, and V/J genes and CDR3 were assigned using IMGT germline references. Reads were filtered out if the reads had weak V/J assignments (E-value above 1e-6), no CDR3, stop codons, out-of-frame junctions, or ambiguous translated residues. V3J clonotypes were defined by identical inferred V gene, J gene, and CDR3 amino acid sequence. Percentage overlap between repertoires was computed as shared unique clonotypes divided by the size of the smaller repertoire. RTK rarefaction, the Chao1 estimator, and Recon v2.1 estimates of unobserved clonotypes were used to assess repertoire richness. OLGA was used to compute generation probabilities for all TCRbeta clonotypes that the gDNA method yielded from a few donors. Sourced from immuneACCESS, this table was stored by TCRdb with only in-frame sequences that have V and J called. A share of the clones is absent; for the studies checked, an unresolved V gene accounts for under half, and the remainder has no known explanation. V and J calls and clone size are as listed in that table; D and trimming were resolved from the DNA. Counted in this sample were about a million clones; 65% to 75% of them appeared once. The top ten constitute approximately 1.5% of the sample.

Notes on this clone: No antigen is known for it. Base qualities are not provided; no much larger clone lies one nucleotide away.

Sequencing was performed on memory CD4+ T cells sorted from blood. The meaning of the sample's cell subset or site label: CD45RA-negative fraction. The TCR was taken from a man aged 18-30 years in good health.

CDR3 sequence: CASSHDRTDTTQYF. In nucleotides, the sequence is TGCGCCAGCAGCCATGACAGAACAGATACTACGCAGTATTTT. The V and J segments used are TRBV4-1 and TRBJ2-3; TRBD1 is a possible D gene, resting on 5 matching bases. V sheds 3 bases and J sheds 8 bases, leaving 15 bases between their ends. Reading from cysteine to phenylalanine, the CDR3 counts 14 amino acids. The only DNA kept is the CDR3, 42 bases in frame from the first base. The germline V gene yields MGHRA for CDR1 and YSYEKL for CDR2.